The 21 T cell receptor beta chains in this list originate from one sample, sequenced in a study of tumour-infiltrating T cells in Burkitt lymphoma. TCRdb's copy holds only in-frame clones and misses some; the assay was immunoSEQ multiplex PCR. Found here are thousands of clones, about 14% of them singletons; the top ten hold 10%. Input material: tumor tissue. The receptor set was obtained from a human donor with Burkitt lymphoma.

In its sample, this clone was seen a few times. The genes are TRBV6-1 and TRBJ1-1, with no clear D. The CDR3 spans 12 residues. Per germline, CDR1 MNHNS and CDR2 SASEGT. The V and J ends lost 5 bases and 4 bases respectively, with 8 bases between them. In DNA, the CDR3 is TGTGCCAGCAGTCGGGAGGCCACTGAAGCTTTCTTT. Translated: CASSREATEAFF.

The chain couples TRBV15 to TRBJ2-5, with 8 bases fitting TRBD1. The J segment lost 7 bases and the V segment lost 5 bases, leaving 3 bases of the junction unmatched. Per the germline V gene, CDR1 is LNHNV and CDR2 is YYDKDF (reference sequence). This CDR3 has 12 residues. This CDR3 reads CATSAGGGTQYF. The CDR3 DNA follows: TGTGCCACCAGCGCAGGGGGCGGGACCCAGTACTTC.

In this sample, this clone turned up a few times. The chain recombines TRBV4-2 with TRBJ2-3; 13 bases agree with TRBD2. The CDR3 spans 16 residues. J was trimmed by 6 bases and V by 4 bases; bases with no gene match: 7. Per germline, CDR1 LGHNA and CDR2 YNFKEQ. The CDR3 region is CASSPGLAGNYDTQYF. As DNA, the CDR3 is TGTGCCAGCAGCCCGGGACTAGCGGGAAACTACGATACGCAGTATTTT.

The rearrangement uses TRBV7-9 and TRBJ2-3; TRBD2 agrees at 9 bases. The CDR3 is made up of 16 amino acids. Germline assignment: CDR1 SEHNR and CDR2 FQNEAQ (reference sequence). V lost 4 bases, J lost 6 bases, and 11 bases stayed unmatched. The CDR3 DNA is TGTGCCAGCAGCTCCCATCGACTAGCGGAGGGGGATACGCAGTATTTT. Translated: CASSSHRLAEGDTQYF.

The chain uses TRBV18 and TRBJ2-3; 7 bases align to TRBD2. Germline V gene data show CDR1 as KGHSH and CDR2 as LQKENI. V lost 3 bases and J lost 1; bases outside the gene matches: 4. This CDR3 contains 15 residues. The CDR3 reads CASSPVGRGTDTQYF. CDR3 nucleotide sequence: TGTGCCAGCTCACCGGTGGGGAGGGGCACAGATACGCAGTATTTT.

This chain joins TRBV28 and TRBJ2-5; perhaps TRBD2 as D (6 bases). CDR1 is MDHEN, CDR2 SYDVKM, per germline. The CDR3 is made up of 13 amino acids. Trimming shortened V by 1 base and J by 4 bases, and 7 bases separated the two germline ends. The CDR3 region is CASSLFGGETQYF. The DNA for the CDR3 is TGTGCCAGCAGTTTATTCGGGGGAGAGACCCAGTACTTC.

This CDR3 reads CASSAVAGIGGYTF. DNA for the CDR3: TGTGCCAGCAGCGCTGTAGCGGGGATTGGTGGCTACACCTTC. The gene calls are TRBV9 and TRBJ1-2; D is ambiguous. The CDR3 is 14 residues long. Trimming pared 3 bases from V and 7 bases from J, leaving 16 bases between. Germline V gives CDR1 SGDLS, CDR2 YYNGEE.

The chain recombines TRBV6-5 with TRBJ2-1, with 10 nucleotides matching TRBD2. This CDR3 has 15 residues. Germline V gene sequence: CDR1 MNHEY, CDR2 SVGAGI. J was trimmed by 8 bases and V by 7 bases; bases with no gene match: 11. Here the CDR3 DNA reads TGTGCCAGCACTCCTCTAGCGGGAGCTATGTATGAGCAGTTCTTC. It codes for CASTPLAGAMYEQFF.

This clone was seen only a few times. The rearrangement joins TRBV7-9 to TRBJ1-1; D not certain. CDR1 is SEHNR, CDR2 FQNEAQ, per germline (reference sequence). The CDR3 length is 16 residues. V lost 2 bases, J lost 6 bases, and 19 bases lay in between. Here the CDR3 DNA reads TGTGCCAGCAGCTTAATTACAACGGGAGATCAGTCTGAAGCTTTCTTT. Its translation: CASSLITTGDQSEAFF.

Remarks on this clone: Germline is not matched at one junction end, which may reflect a read error. The rearrangement uses TRBV7-8 and TRBJ2-7; 7 nucleotides align to TRBD1. Germline V gives CDR1 SGHVS, CDR2 FQNEAQ. This CDR3 is 13 amino acids long. The CDR3 region is CVSSLGQAYEQYF. In DNA, the CDR3 is TGTGTCAGCAGCTTAGGACAGGCTTATGAGCAGTACTTC.

There are a few counts of this clone. The V and J genes are TRBV2 and TRBJ2-2, with a tentative D call TRBD1 (5 bases). The CDR3 covers 16 residues. Germline values: CDR1 SNHLY, CDR2 FYNNEI. The V gene lost 0 bases and the J gene lost 7 bases, with 15 bases spanning the gap. The CDR3 sequence is CASSEAGARVDGELFF. CDR3 DNA sequence: TGTGCCAGCAGTGAAGCAGGGGCCAGGGTTGACGGGGAGCTGTTTTTT.

This clone turned up a few times. V usage is TRBV11-2 and J usage is TRBJ2-3; D may match TRBD1 or TRBD2 (6 bases each). Germline loops: CDR1 SGHAT, CDR2 FQNNGV. V was cut by 1 base and J by 4 bases, with 12 bases left in between. The CDR3 is 15 residues long. The CDR3 protein is CASSLVGGQADTQYF. The CDR3 bases are TGTGCCAGCAGCTTAGTAGGGGGGCAAGCAGATACGCAGTATTTT. Drawing the rest from reference TRBV11-2 and TRBJ2-3, the complete variable domain is EAGVAQSPRYKIIEKRQSVAFWCNPISGHATLYWYQQILGQGPKLLIQFQNNGVVDDSQLPKDRFSAERLKGVDSTLKIQPAKLEDSAVYLCASSLVGGQADTQYFGPGTRLTVL.

This clone was seen a handful of times. The rearrangement joins TRBV5-4 to TRBJ2-7; perhaps D is TRBD1 or TRBD2 (5 bases each). The CDR3 is 15 residues long. The germline CDR1 and CDR2 sequences are SGHNT and YYREEE (reference sequence). Trimming cost V 2 bases and J 0 bases, with 12 bases left between them. The CDR3 sequence: CASSFSRDPSYEQYF. Here the CDR3 DNA reads TGTGCCAGCAGCTTCTCCCGGGACCCCTCCTACGAGCAGTACTTC.

This chain joins TRBV11-2 and TRBJ1-5, with TRBD1 matching over 11 bases. The ends lost 5 bases at V and 7 bases at J; junction bases unmatched: 13. The CDR3 is 17 residues long. Per the germline V gene, CDR1 is SGHAT and CDR2 is FQNNGV. The CDR3 loop reads CASSADGTGGKGQPQHF. In DNA form, the CDR3 reads TGTGCCAGCAGCGCAGACGGGACAGGGGGGAAAGGGCAGCCCCAGCATTTT. Full variable domain (rest looked up from reference TRBV11-2 and TRBJ1-5): EAGVAQSPRYKIIEKRQSVAFWCNPISGHATLYWYQQILGQGPKLLIQFQNNGVVDDSQLPKDRFSAERLKGVDSTLKIQPAKLEDSAVYLCASSADGTGGKGQPQHFGDGTRLSIL.

In its sample, this clone ranks as large. The CDR3 coding sequence is TGTGCCAGCAGTGAATGGGCCGGGAACACTGAAGCTTTCTTT. Translation: CASSEWAGNTEAFF. The J gene is TRBJ1-1, the V gene TRBV6-1; D gene unclear. V lost 2 bases and J 1 base, leaving 8 bases between the germline ends. Germline assignment: CDR1 MNHNS and CDR2 SASEGT. The CDR3 loop spans 14 amino acids.

The V call is TRBV18, the J call TRBJ1-1, with TRBD1 as a possible D gene (6 bases). The V end was cut by 4 bases, the J end by 7 bases, with 16 bases between. This CDR3 region has 14 residues. The germline V gene has CDR1 KGHSH and CDR2 LQKENI. CDR3 residues: CASSRAGGSVEAFF. For the CDR3, the DNA is TGTGCCAGCTCACGGGCCGGGGGCAGTGTTGAAGCTTTCTTT.

The chain carries TRBV7-9 and TRBJ1-2; D remains unclear. This CDR3 has 13 residues. The V gene lost 7 bases and the J gene lost 9 bases, with 18 bases spanning the gap. Per germline, CDR1 SEHNR and CDR2 FQNEAQ (reference sequence). Here the CDR3 DNA reads TGTGCCAGCACCGCCGTGGAGGGCAGCAGCTACACCTTC. Translation gives CASTAVEGSSYTF.

In this sample, this clone turned up a few times. Other DNA sequences from this sample encode an identical CDR3 as well. This chain connects TRBV2 to TRBJ2-7; D unclear. CDR3 length: 12 residues. CDR1 and CDR2 (germline): SNHLY, FYNNEI. Trimming left V 8 bases short and J 2 bases short, with 10 bases between. CDR3 loop: CASLTGAYEQYF. CDR3 DNA: TGTGCCAGCCTTACTGGTGCCTACGAGCAGTACTTC.

This clone ranks as large. This chain uses TRBV19 with TRBJ2-3, with 11 bases that match TRBD2. The CDR3 covers 15 residues. The germline V gene has CDR1 LNHDA and CDR2 SQIVND (reference sequence). Trimming at V came to 10 bases and at J to 0 bases, leaving 6 bases not matched to a gene. CDR3 nucleotide sequence: TGTGCCACTCGACTAGCGGGATGGAGCACAGATACGCAGTATTTT. This codes for CATRLAGWSTDTQYF.

This clone was detected only a few times. The rearrangement joins TRBV5-6 to TRBJ2-1; 7 positions match TRBD2. The CDR3 loop spans 16 amino acids. V lost 2 bases and J lost 6; bases outside the gene matches: 11. The V gene's germline CDR1 is SGHDT and CDR2 YYEEEE. The CDR3 sequence: CASSLALTSRSNEQFF. The CDR3 DNA follows: TGTGCCAGCAGCTTAGCCTTGACTAGCAGGTCCAATGAGCAGTTCTTC. Filled out from reference TRBV5-6 and TRBJ2-1, the complete variable domain reads DAGVTQSPTHLIKTRGQQVTLRCSPKSGHDTVSWYQQALGQGPQFIFQYYEEEERQRGNFPDRFSGHQFPNYSSELNVNALLLGDSALYLCASSLALTSRSNEQFFGPGTRLTVL.

V and J are TRBV2 and TRBJ1-1; D is unclear. Germline CDR1 reads SNHLY; CDR2 reads FYNNEI. CDR3 size: 13 residues. Between the trimmed V and J ends, which lost 3 bases and 1 base, there was a span of 6 bases. CDR3 nucleotides: TGTGCCAGCAGTGATAGCCGGAACACTGAAGCTTTCTTT. Protein sequence: CASSDSRNTEAFF.